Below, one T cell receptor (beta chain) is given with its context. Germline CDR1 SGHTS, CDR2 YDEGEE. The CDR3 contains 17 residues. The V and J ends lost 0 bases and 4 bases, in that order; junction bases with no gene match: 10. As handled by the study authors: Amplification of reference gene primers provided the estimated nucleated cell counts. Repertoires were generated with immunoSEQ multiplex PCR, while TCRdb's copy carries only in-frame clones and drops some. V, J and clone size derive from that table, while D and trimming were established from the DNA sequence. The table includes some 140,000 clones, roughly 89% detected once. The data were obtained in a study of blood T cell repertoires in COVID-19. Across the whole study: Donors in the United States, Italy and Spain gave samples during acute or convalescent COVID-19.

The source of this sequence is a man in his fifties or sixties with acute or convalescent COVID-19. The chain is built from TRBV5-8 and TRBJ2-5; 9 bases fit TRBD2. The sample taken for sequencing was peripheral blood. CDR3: CASSLDGRAGGRETQYF. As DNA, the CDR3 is TGTGCCAGCAGCTTGGATGGTCGAGCGGGAGGTCGAGAGACCCAGTACTTC.